A single sample gave rise to the 28 T cell receptor beta chains below, sequenced in a study of cytomegalovirus exposure and HLA in healthy donors. Primers: 60 Vbeta forward and 13 Jbeta reverse. The method was immunoSEQ multiplex PCR; TCRdb's version includes in-frame clones alone and lacks a portion of them. This table has over 55,000 clones, around 87% appearing once. Material for sequencing was PBMCs. These receptors were taken from a woman younger than 45 in good health and CMV-seropositive.

This clone occurred a few times. The chain recombines TRBV27 with TRBJ2-1, with TRBD2 identical over 9 bases. Per germline, CDR1 MNHEY and CDR2 SMNVEV (reference sequence). V lost 5 bases to trimming and J lost 8 bases; unmatched junction nucleotides: 7. The CDR3 loop spans 14 amino acids. This chain's CDR3 is CASSAGLAVDEQFF. The CDR3 DNA is TGTGCCAGCAGTGCGGGACTAGCAGTGGATGAGCAGTTCTTC.

The chain employs TRBV12-5 and TRBJ1-1, with no clear D. The CDR3 totals 13 residues. CDR1 and CDR2 from the germline V gene are LGHNT and FRNRAP. Trimming removed 1 base from V and 4 bases from J, with 7 bases in between. DNA of the CDR3: TGTGCTAGTGGTTTGGCGGCGGGCACTGAAGCTTTCTTT. Amino acid sequence: CASGLAAGTEAFF.

The chain has TRBV5-1 and TRBJ1-3; D gene uncertain. Germline CDR1 reads SGHRS; CDR2 reads YFSETQ. The ends were cut back, 4 bases at V and 9 bases at J, with 11 bases in the middle. CDR3 length: 12 residues. As DNA, the CDR3 is TGCGCCAGCAGCCTGGAGGGAGGCACCATATATTTT. This encodes CASSLEGGTIYF.

CDR3: CASSFTGDVNTGELFF. CDR3 bases: TGTGCCAGCAGCTTCACAGGGGATGTAAACACCGGGGAGCTGTTTTTT. The chain couples TRBV7-6 to TRBJ2-2; 7 bases align to TRBD1. Germline V gene lookup returns CDR1 SGHVS and CDR2 FNYEAQ. The V and J ends lost 3 bases and 2 bases, in that order; junction bases with no gene match: 6. The CDR3 runs to 16 residues.

There are a few counts of this clone. The rearrangement joins TRBV28 to TRBJ2-7, with D perhaps TRBD2 (6 bases). Trimming stripped 4 bases from V and 2 bases from J, with 15 bases between. Looked up from germline, CDR1 is MDHEN and CDR2 is SYDVKM. The CDR3 is made up of 15 amino acids. CDR3 in DNA: TGTGCCAGCAGTTCGCCCGGCGGGGAGCCCTACGAGCAGTACTTC. Residues: CASSSPGGEPYEQYF.

CDR3 region: CASSFPDRGTNYGYTF. The CDR3 DNA is TGTGCCAGCAGTTTCCCGGACAGGGGAACTAACTATGGCTACACCTTC. The chain couples TRBV28 to TRBJ1-2; 9 bases agree with TRBD1. This CDR3 is 16 amino acids long. V lost 3 bases and J lost 0; bases outside the gene matches: 5. Germline V gene data show CDR1 as MDHEN and CDR2 as SYDVKM.

The chain is built from TRBV5-1 and TRBJ2-5; 9 bases line up with TRBD1. The CDR3 runs to 13 residues. Per germline, CDR1 SGHRS and CDR2 YFSETQ. Trimming took 8 bases from V and 4 from J; bases not matched to a gene: 6. The CDR3 bases are TGCGCCAGTGGGGGGACAGGGAGAGAGACCCAGTACTTC. Translating gives CASGGTGRETQYF.

The gene calls are TRBV5-1 and TRBJ2-2, with unresolved D. V was pared by 4 bases and J by 5 bases, with 9 bases between. Germline V lookup: CDR1 SGHRS, CDR2 YFSETQ. The CDR3 loop spans 13 amino acids. The CDR3 loop is CASSTKRTGELFF. The CDR3 bases are TGCGCCAGCAGCACCAAGAGGACCGGGGAGCTGTTTTTT.

The genes are TRBV29-1 and TRBJ1-1, with 7 nucleotides matching TRBD1. The CDR3 is 15 residues long. V dropped 3 bases and J dropped 3; count of bases not matched to a gene: 10. Germline V gene data show CDR1 as SQVTM and CDR2 as ANQGSEA. CDR3 sequence reads: CSVDNRAGGDTEAFF. CDR3 in DNA: TGCAGCGTTGATAACAGGGCAGGGGGTGACACTGAAGCTTTCTTT.

The rearrangement joins TRBV10-2 to TRBJ2-2; tentative D call: TRBD2 (6 bases). This CDR3 comprises 16 residues. Trimming left V 0 bases short and J 5 bases short, with 13 bases between. Per germline, CDR1 WSHSY and CDR2 SAAADI. The CDR3 protein is CASSESRGLNTGELFF. In nucleotides, the CDR3 is TGCGCCAGCAGTGAGTCACGGGGACTTAATACCGGGGAGCTGTTTTTT.

The V gene is TRBV21-1, the J gene TRBJ2-3; whether TRBD2, the table's D call, matches the DNA was not checked. TRBV21-1 is tagged as a pseudogene. The CDR3 is 23 residues long. The CDR3 is CASSLWDRNIGGRALPSTDTQYF. The CDR3 nucleotides read TGTGCCAGCAGCCTCTGGGACAGGAACATCGGCGGGAGGGCCCTCCCCAGCACAGATACGCAGTATTTT.

The chain recombines TRBV28 with TRBJ2-1; D may be TRBD2 (5 bases). Germline loops: CDR1 MDHEN, CDR2 SYDVKM. V was cut by 4 bases and J by 8 bases, with 18 bases left in between. This CDR3 contains 15 residues. The CDR3 DNA reads TGTGCCAGCAGTTCCGCCCGAATTACGAGGGATGAGCAGTTCTTC. This translates into CASSSARITRDEQFF.

The CDR3: CASSYGLAGYEQYF. DNA for the CDR3: TGTGCCAGCAGCTACGGACTAGCGGGCTACGAGCAGTACTTC. The J gene is TRBJ2-7, the V gene TRBV7-9; 11 nucleotides match TRBD2. Germline-derived CDR1 and CDR2 are SEHNR and FQNEAQ (reference sequence). The CDR3 spans 14 residues. V lost 4 bases, J lost 3 bases, and 2 bases stayed unmatched.

The chain recombines TRBV2 with TRBJ2-5; TRBD1 aligns across 7 bases. The germline gives CDR1 SNHLY, CDR2 FYNNEI. The length of the CDR3 is 12 residues. Trimming removed 2 bases from V and 12 bases from J; junction bases left unmatched: 6. The chain's CDR3 is CASSEQGGEKYF. CDR3 DNA: TGTGCCAGCAGTGAACAAGGGGGCGAAAAGTACTTC.

The chain uses TRBV9 and TRBJ2-1; D not resolved. This CDR3 comprises 15 residues. The germline V gene encodes CDR1 SGDLS and CDR2 YYNGEE. V was pared by 0 bases and J by 6 bases, with 13 bases between. The CDR3 sequence is CASSVGVVGVNEQFF. The CDR3 nucleotides read TGTGCCAGCAGCGTAGGCGTTGTGGGCGTCAATGAGCAGTTCTTC.

The gene calls are TRBV7-9 and TRBJ2-7; TRBD1 might be the D (5 bases). The CDR3 consists of 15 residues. V lost 2 bases and J lost 2, with 13 bases in between. CDR1 is SEHNR, CDR2 FQNEAQ, per germline (reference sequence). The CDR3, as DNA: TGTGCCAGCAGCTTAAGCACAGGACCACCCTACGAGCAGTACTTC. Encoded protein: CASSLSTGPPYEQYF.

J is TRBJ1-1 and V is TRBV30; the D gene is possibly TRBD1 (5 bases). The V gene's germline CDR1 is GTSNPN and CDR2 SVGIG (reference sequence). CDR3 length equals 12 residues. V was pared by 3 bases and J by 7 bases, with 12 bases between. The CDR3 sequence is CAWSLTALEAFF. The CDR3 coding sequence is TGTGCCTGGAGCTTGACAGCCCTTGAAGCTTTCTTT.

V gene TRBV6-6 combines with J gene TRBJ2-3, with D maybe TRBD2 (6 bases). The germline V gene has CDR1 MNHNY and CDR2 SVGAGI (reference sequence). The V end lost 2 bases, the J end lost 0 bases, and 9 bases lay between the germline ends. The CDR3 sequence is 15 residues long. CDR3 residues: CASSYAAGSTDTQYF. The CDR3 nucleotides read TGTGCCAGCAGTTACGCGGCGGGAAGCACAGATACGCAGTATTTT.

The V call is TRBV18, the J call TRBJ1-1, with D perhaps TRBD1 (5 bases). In germline, CDR1 is KGHSH, CDR2 LQKENI. The CDR3 sequence is 14 residues long. V shed 1 base and J shed 5 bases, with 11 bases lying between them. The CDR3 DNA is TGTGCCAGCTCACCACATGGGGGGAGGACTGAAGCTTTCTTT. Translation: CASSPHGGRTEAFF.

This chain links TRBV7-9 with TRBJ1-2; D perhaps matches TRBD1 (5 bases). The V gene lost 6 bases and the J gene lost 3 bases, with 20 bases spanning the gap. The germline CDR1 and CDR2 sequences are SEHNR and FQNEAQ (reference sequence). The CDR3 contains 16 residues. The CDR3 loop is CASSRPRSLGDYGYTF. The CDR3 nucleotides are TGTGCCAGCAGTCGACCACGCTCGTTAGGGGACTATGGCTACACCTTC.

In this sample, this clone turned up once. This chain joins TRBV28 and TRBJ2-3; D possibly corresponds to TRBD1 (7 bases). V was pared by 6 bases and J by 5 bases, with 21 bases between. Germline V gene lookup returns CDR1 MDHEN and CDR2 SYDVKM. CDR3 length: 16 amino acids. This CDR3 reads CASSRPPGGGRDTQYF. The CDR3 nucleotides are TGTGCCAGCAGCCGCCCGCCAGGGGGAGGACGAGATACGCAGTATTTT. Supplemented by reference TRBV28 and TRBJ2-3, the full variable domain reads DVKVTQSSRYLVKRTGEKVFLECVQDMDHENMFWYRQDPGLGLRLIYFSYDVKMKEKGDIPEGYSVSREKKERFSLILESASTNQTSMYLCASSRPPGGGRDTQYFGPGTRLTVL.

The J gene is TRBJ2-7, the V gene TRBV7-9; 11 bases line up with TRBD2. The length of the CDR3 is 15 residues. From germline, CDR1 is SEHNR and CDR2 FQNEAQ (reference sequence). J gave up 5 bases and V 5 bases, and 8 bases lay outside the gene matches. CDR3 loop: CASSPIAGGMNEQYF. CDR3 DNA: TGTGCCAGCAGCCCAATAGCGGGAGGGATGAACGAGCAGTACTTC.

This clone was counted only a few times. The gene calls are TRBV27 and TRBJ2-7, with D maybe TRBD1 (5 bases). CDR3 size: 14 residues. CDR1 MNHEY and CDR2 SMNVEV come from the germline V gene (reference sequence). Trimming removed 2 bases from V and 5 bases from J, with 13 bases in between. The CDR3 nucleotides read TGTGCCAGCAGTTTAACGCAGGGTGGGAACGAGCAGTACTTC. Its translation: CASSLTQGGNEQYF.

The chain couples TRBV4-2 to TRBJ2-7, with 7 bases lining up with TRBD2. The ends lost 4 bases at V and 3 bases at J; junction bases unmatched: 9. Germline assignment: CDR1 LGHNA and CDR2 YNFKEQ. The CDR3 loop spans 15 amino acids. CDR3 sequence reads: CASSPPASGYYEQYF. The CDR3 DNA follows: TGTGCCAGCAGCCCCCCCGCTAGCGGATACTACGAGCAGTACTTC.

The chain couples TRBV2 to TRBJ1-5; D might be TRBD1 (5 bases). The V and J ends lost 2 bases and 3 bases respectively, with 8 bases between them. Germline loops: CDR1 SNHLY, CDR2 FYNNEI. The CDR3 runs 14 residues. CDR3 loop: CASSESQVNQPQHF. CDR3 in DNA: TGTGCCAGCAGTGAATCACAGGTCAATCAGCCCCAGCATTTT. Variable domain in full (rest from reference TRBV2 and TRBJ1-5): EPEVTQTPSHQVTQMGQEVILRCVPISNHLYFYWYRQILGQKVEFLVSFYNNEISEKSEIFDDQFSVERPDGSNFTLKIRSTKLEDSAMYFCASSESQVNQPQHFGDGTRLSIL.

CDR3 amino acids: CASSGLATGLAGGPSLYNEQFF. DNA of the CDR3: TGTGCCAGCAGCGGGCTTGCGACGGGACTAGCGGGAGGGCCCTCTCTTTACAATGAGCAGTTCTTC. V usage is TRBV28 and J usage is TRBJ2-1; 16 nucleotides match TRBD2. V lost 6 bases and J lost 4; bases outside the gene matches: 21. The germline V gene encodes CDR1 MDHEN and CDR2 SYDVKM. CDR3 length: 22 residues. The full variable domain, in which reference TRBV28 and TRBJ2-1 provide the parts outside the CDR3, is DVKVTQSSRYLVKRTGEKVFLECVQDMDHENMFWYRQDPGLGLRLIYFSYDVKMKEKGDIPEGYSVSREKKERFSLILESASTNQTSMYLCASSGLATGLAGGPSLYNEQFFGPGTRLTVL.

This clone was counted a single time. J is TRBJ2-1 and V is TRBV29-1; 9 bases map to TRBD2. CDR1 is SQVTM, CDR2 ANQGSEA, per germline. The CDR3 is 16 amino acids. Losses at the gene ends were 3 bases for V and 4 bases for J; bases not matched to a gene: 10. CDR3 sequence reads: CSVDALTSGRYNEQFF. The CDR3 coding sequence is TGCAGCGTTGACGCGTTGACTAGCGGCAGGTACAATGAGCAGTTCTTC.

In this sample, this clone turned up once. V is TRBV7-9 and J is TRBJ2-1; TRBD2 matches 10 bases. Germline assignment: CDR1 SEHNR and CDR2 FQNEAQ (reference sequence). The V segment lost 4 bases and the J segment 10 bases; nucleotides outside the gene matches: 16. CDR3 length equals 17 residues. CDR3 bases: TGTGCCAGCAGCTCGCGGACTAGCGGAAGCATACAAAGGGAGCAGTTCTTC. Translated: CASSSRTSGSIQREQFF.